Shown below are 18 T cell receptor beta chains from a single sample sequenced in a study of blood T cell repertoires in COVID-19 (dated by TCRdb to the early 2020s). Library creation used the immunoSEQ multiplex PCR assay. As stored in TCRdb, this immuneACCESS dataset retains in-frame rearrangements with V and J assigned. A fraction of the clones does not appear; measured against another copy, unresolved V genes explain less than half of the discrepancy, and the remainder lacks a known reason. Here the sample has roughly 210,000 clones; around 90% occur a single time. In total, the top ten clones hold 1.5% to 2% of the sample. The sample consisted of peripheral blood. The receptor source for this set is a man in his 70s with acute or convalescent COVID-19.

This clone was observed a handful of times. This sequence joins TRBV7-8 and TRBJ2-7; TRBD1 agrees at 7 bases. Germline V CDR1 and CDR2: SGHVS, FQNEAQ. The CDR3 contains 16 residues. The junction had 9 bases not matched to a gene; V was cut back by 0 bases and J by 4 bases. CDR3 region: CASSLAESGGRYEQYF. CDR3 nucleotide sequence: TGTGCCAGCAGCTTAGCCGAGTCAGGGGGTAGGTACGAGCAGTACTTC. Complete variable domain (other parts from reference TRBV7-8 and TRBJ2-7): GAGVSQSPRYKVAKRGQDVALRCDPISGHVSLFWYQQALGQGPEFLTYFQNEAQLDKSGLPSDRFFAERPEGSVSTLKIQRTQQEDSAVYLCASSLAESGGRYEQYFGPGTRLTVT.

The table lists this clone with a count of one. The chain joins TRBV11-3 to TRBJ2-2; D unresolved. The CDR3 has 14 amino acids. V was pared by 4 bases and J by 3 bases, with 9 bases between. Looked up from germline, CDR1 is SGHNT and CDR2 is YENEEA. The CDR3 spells CASSSRMHTGELFF. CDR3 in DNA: TGTGCCAGCAGCTCGCGGATGCACACCGGGGAGCTGTTTTTT.

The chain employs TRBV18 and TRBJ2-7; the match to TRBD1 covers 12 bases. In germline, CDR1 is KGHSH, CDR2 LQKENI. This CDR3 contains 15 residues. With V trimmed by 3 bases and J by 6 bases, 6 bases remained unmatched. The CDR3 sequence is CASSPPGQGAVEQYF. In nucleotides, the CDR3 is TGTGCCAGCTCACCCCCGGGACAGGGGGCCGTCGAGCAGTACTTC.

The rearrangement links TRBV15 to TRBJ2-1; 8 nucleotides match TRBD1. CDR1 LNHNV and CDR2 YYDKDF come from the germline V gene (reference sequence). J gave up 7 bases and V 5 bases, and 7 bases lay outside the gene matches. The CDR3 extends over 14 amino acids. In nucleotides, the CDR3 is TGTGCCACCAGCCCCAGGGGGCTGGTTAATGAGCAGTTCTTC. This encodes CATSPRGLVNEQFF.

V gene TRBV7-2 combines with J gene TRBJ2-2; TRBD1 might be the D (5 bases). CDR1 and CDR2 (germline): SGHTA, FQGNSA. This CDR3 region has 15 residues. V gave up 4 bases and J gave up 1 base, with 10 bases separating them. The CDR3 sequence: CASSWGVGNTGELFF. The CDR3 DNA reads TGTGCCAGCAGCTGGGGCGTTGGGAACACCGGGGAGCTGTTTTTT.

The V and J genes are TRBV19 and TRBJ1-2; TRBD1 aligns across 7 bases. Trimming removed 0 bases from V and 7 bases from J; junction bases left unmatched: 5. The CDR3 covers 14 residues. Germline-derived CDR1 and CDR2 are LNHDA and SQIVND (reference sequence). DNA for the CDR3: TGTGCCAGTAGTATAGAGAGACAGGGTCGTGGCTACACCTTC. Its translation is CASSIERQGRGYTF.

The CDR3 region has the DNA TGTGCCAGCACCTCACAAGGGGGGGTTAGGACTGAAGCTTTCTTT. Protein: CASTSQGGVRTEAFF. The chain joins TRBV7-2 to TRBJ1-1, with D possibly TRBD1 on 6 matching bases. Per germline, CDR1 SGHTA and CDR2 FQGNSA. The CDR3 extends over 15 amino acids. Trimming took 7 bases from V and 5 from J, leaving 20 bases between them.

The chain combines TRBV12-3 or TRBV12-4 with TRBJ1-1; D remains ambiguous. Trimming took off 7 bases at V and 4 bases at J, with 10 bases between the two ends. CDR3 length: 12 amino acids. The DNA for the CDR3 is TGTGCCAGCAACCCGACGGGCACTGAAGCTTTCTTT. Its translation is CASNPTGTEAFF.

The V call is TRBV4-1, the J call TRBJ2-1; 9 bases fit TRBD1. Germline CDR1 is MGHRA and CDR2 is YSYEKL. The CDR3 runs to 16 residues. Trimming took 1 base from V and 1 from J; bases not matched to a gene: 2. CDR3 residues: CASSQATGGSYNEQFF. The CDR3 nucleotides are TGCGCCAGCAGCCAAGCGACAGGGGGATCCTACAATGAGCAGTTCTTC.

The CDR3 DNA follows: TGTGCCAGTAGTCCCCAACACTACAATGAGCAGTTCTTC. Its protein is CASSPQHYNEQFF. The chain carries TRBV19 and TRBJ2-1; no firm D call. The CDR3 sequence is 13 residues long. Trimming pared 5 bases from V and 3 bases from J, leaving 8 bases between. Germline lookup yields CDR1 LNHDA and CDR2 SQIVND (reference sequence).

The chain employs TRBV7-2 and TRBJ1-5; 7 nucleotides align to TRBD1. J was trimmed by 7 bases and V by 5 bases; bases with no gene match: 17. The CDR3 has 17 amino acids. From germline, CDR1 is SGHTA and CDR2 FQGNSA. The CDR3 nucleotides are TGTGCCAGCAGCCACCGACCTGGGACAGCACCCTACCAGCCCCAGCATTTT. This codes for CASSHRPGTAPYQPQHF.

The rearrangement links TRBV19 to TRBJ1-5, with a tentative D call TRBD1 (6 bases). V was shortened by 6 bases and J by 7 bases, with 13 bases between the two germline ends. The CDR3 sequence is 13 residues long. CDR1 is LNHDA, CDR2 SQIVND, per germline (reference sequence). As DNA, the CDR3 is TGTGCCAGTAGCCTCGACAGGAAACAGCCCCAGCATTTT. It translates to CASSLDRKQPQHF.

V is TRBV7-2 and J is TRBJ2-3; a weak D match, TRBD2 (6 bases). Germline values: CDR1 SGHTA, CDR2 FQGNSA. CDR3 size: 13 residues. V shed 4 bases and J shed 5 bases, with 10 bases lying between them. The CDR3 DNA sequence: TGTGCCAGCAGCTCCGGGACTCAAGATACGCAGTATTTT. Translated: CASSSGTQDTQYF.

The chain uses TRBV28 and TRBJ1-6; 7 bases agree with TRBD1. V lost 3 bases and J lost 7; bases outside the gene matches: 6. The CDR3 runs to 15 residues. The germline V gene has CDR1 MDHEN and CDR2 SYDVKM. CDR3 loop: CASSFLTGENSPLHF. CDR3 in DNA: TGTGCCAGCAGTTTCCTCACAGGGGAAAATTCACCCCTCCACTTT.

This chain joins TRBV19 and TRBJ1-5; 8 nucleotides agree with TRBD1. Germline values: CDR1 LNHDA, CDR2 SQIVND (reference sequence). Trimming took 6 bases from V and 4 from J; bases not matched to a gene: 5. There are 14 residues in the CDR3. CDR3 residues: CASREGQANQPQHF. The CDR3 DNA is TGTGCCAGTAGGGAGGGACAGGCAAATCAGCCCCAGCATTTT.

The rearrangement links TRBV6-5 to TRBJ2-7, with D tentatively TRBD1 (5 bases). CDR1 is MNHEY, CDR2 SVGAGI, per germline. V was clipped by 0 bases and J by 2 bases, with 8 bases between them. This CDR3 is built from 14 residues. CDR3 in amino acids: CASSYSPGTYEQYF. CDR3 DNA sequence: TGTGCCAGCAGTTACTCCCCAGGGACCTACGAGCAGTACTTC.

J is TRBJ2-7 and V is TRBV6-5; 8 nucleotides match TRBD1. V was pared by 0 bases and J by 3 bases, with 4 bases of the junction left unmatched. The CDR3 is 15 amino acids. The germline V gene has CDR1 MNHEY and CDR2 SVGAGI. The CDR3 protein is CASSYSGTGLYEQYF. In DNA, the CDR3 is TGTGCCAGCAGTTACTCCGGGACAGGCCTCTACGAGCAGTACTTC.

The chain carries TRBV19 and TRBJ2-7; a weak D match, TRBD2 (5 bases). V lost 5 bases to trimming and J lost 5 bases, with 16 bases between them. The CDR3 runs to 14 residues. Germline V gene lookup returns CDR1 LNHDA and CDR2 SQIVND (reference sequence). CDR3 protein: CASSGGLTTHEQYF. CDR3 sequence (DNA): TGTGCCAGTAGTGGAGGACTCACAACCCACGAGCAGTACTTC.